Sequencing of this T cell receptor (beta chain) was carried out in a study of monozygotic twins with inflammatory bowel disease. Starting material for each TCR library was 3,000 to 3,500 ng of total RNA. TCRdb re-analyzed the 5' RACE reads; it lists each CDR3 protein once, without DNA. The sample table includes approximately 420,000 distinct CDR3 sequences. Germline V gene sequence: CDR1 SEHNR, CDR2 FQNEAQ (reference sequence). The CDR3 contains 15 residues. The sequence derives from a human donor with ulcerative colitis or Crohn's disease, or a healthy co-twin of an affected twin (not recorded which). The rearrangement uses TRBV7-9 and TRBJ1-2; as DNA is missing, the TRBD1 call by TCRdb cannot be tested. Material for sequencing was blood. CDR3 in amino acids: CASSPQSGPNYGYTF.